Listed below are T cell receptor beta chains from one sample, sequenced in a study of tumor-infiltrating lymphocytes in primary liver carcinoma. TCRdb independently ran MiXCR on the multiplex PCR reads; one entry per CDR3 protein. The table has about 64,000 distinct CDR3 sequences, around 69% seen once; the top ten hold roughly 40%. Sequencing used liver tumor tissue from sampling region 4. The receptors were sampled from a man aged 35 to 55 with primary liver carcinoma and hepatitis B virus infection. The CDR3 runs from the conserved cysteine through the conserved F or W. Not every row has a clone size; where given, it reads once, few, many or a size class.

clone size: -; V gene: TRBV28; CDR3 length: 13; CDR3 protein: CVSSLGVPETQYF
clone size: many; V gene: TRBV7-9; CDR3 length: 12; CDR3 protein: CASAVMDYGYTF
clone size: -; V gene: TRBV7-9; CDR3 length: 16; CDR3 protein: CASSPRGTGRITEAFF
clone size: -; V gene: TRBV6-1; CDR3 length: 16; CDR3 protein: CASIPWGTSRNNEQVF
clone size: -; V gene: TRBV6-1; CDR3 length: 15; CDR3 protein: CASSPVTGAPTRQYF
clone size: many; V gene: TRBV11-2; CDR3 length: 14; CDR3 protein: CASSSNRNFYEQYF
clone size: -; V gene: TRBV10-3; CDR3 length: 16; CDR3 protein: CAISESNKGGTDARYF
clone size: few; V gene: TRBV6-1; CDR3 length: 15; CDR3 protein: CASSEVRETGNEQYF
clone size: many; V gene: TRBV11-1; CDR3 length: 13; CDR3 protein: CAISAGGPNEQFF
clone size: -; V gene: TRBV11-2; CDR3 length: 13; CDR3 protein: CASNSRSAYERYF
clone size: -; V gene: TRBV11-2; CDR3 length: 13; CDR3 protein: CASLARVNTEAFF
clone size: -; V gene: TRBV5-6; CDR3 length: 14; CDR3 protein: CASNLEAGQEAQYF
clone size: -; V gene: TRBV5-4; CDR3 length: 13; CDR3 protein: CASSPVGYNEQSF
clone size: -; V gene: TRBV28; CDR3 length: 14; CDR3 protein: CASSLERHGGELFF
clone size: -; V gene: TRBV6-5; CDR3 length: 15; CDR3 protein: CASGPAAGAIYGHTF
clone size: -; V gene: TRBV11-2; CDR3 length: 19; CDR3 protein: CASSLVRRTSGHFTYERYF
clone size: -; V gene: TRBV12-3/TRBV12-4; CDR3 length: 13; CDR3 protein: CVSSLSGVQPQHF
clone size: -; V gene: TRBV6-5; CDR3 length: 14; CDR3 protein: CASPSGTGCNEQYF
clone size: -; V gene: TRBV6-5; CDR3 length: 17; CDR3 protein: CVSSSLLMVSGGGGYTF
clone size: many; V gene: TRBV7-9; CDR3 length: 13; CDR3 protein: CASSWGAQETQYF
clone size: -; V gene: TRBV28; CDR3 length: 19; CDR3 protein: CSSSLFGLAGGRISYEQYF
clone size: -; V gene: TRBV11-2; CDR3 length: 16; CDR3 protein: CASSPSRGLVNIEAFF
clone size: -; V gene: TRBV11-1; CDR3 length: 14; CDR3 protein: CASSLGSAGNEQFF
clone size: -; V gene: TRBV29-1; CDR3 length: 16; CDR3 protein: CSVSTGQGALSIEAFF
clone size: once; V gene: TRBV6-6; CDR3 length: 14; CDR3 protein: CGSSPDTSRNIQNF
clone size: once; V gene: TRBV4-2; CDR3 length: 14; CDR3 protein: CASNQGQGGYEQYF
clone size: -; V gene: TRBV6-1; CDR3 length: 15; CDR3 protein: CTSSVWTVGPYEQYF
clone size: -; V gene: TRBV11-1; CDR3 length: 15; CDR3 protein: CASSTSRDSSYEQYF
clone size: many; V gene: TRBV4-1; CDR3 length: 14; CDR3 protein: CASSQGGGYNEQFF
clone size: -; V gene: TRBV10-3; CDR3 length: 13; CDR3 protein: CAISTSATNEQFF
clone size: many; V gene: TRBV12-3/TRBV12-4; CDR3 length: 14; CDR3 protein: CASSLGGGRETQYF
clone size: -; V gene: TRBV4-2; CDR3 length: 20; CDR3 protein: CASSQEFRGKRSATNEKPFF
clone size: -; V gene: TRBV6-5; CDR3 length: 17; CDR3 protein: CASSSLTDLGGNQPQRF
clone size: medium-sized; V gene: TRBV11-2; CDR3 length: 14; CDR3 protein: CASSQGGVGDIQYF
clone size: few; V gene: TRBV29-1; CDR3 length: 14; CDR3 protein: CSVEVDGPGIGYTF
clone size: -; V gene: TRBV11-2; CDR3 length: 15; CDR3 protein: CASSFARSNTGGLFF
clone size: once; V gene: TRBV6-5; CDR3 length: 12; CDR3 protein: CASSYSQATQHF
clone size: many; V gene: TRBV19; CDR3 length: 15; CDR3 protein: CASSIGGDSNQPQHF
clone size: many; V gene: TRBV10-3; CDR3 length: 16; CDR3 protein: CAIRDLPAVSYNEQFF